This T cell receptor beta chain was recovered during a study of response to subunit inactivated influenza vaccine (dated by TCRdb to 2017 to 2018). Regarding the research as a whole: Deep quantitative T cell receptor repertoire profiling was used in the study to track responses to a trivalent subunit inactivated influenza vaccine.

Summary of the overall study and its limitations: It was suggested by the authors that each seasonal influenza vaccination may recruit only a limited number of new T cells.

Library prep was done by RT-PCR. For sequencing, an Illumina HiSeq 2500 was employed. Using fastp trimming at Q25 and MiXCR clonotype assembly, TCRdb reanalyzed the public sequencing data and kept in-frame beta chains. Rows are unified per CDR3 protein, each entry keeping the most common DNA and genes. The sample has hundreds of thousands of distinct CDR3 sequences on record, roughly 14% of them singletons. The ten largest clones add up to 5.5% to 8% of the sample. The germline V gene yields LGHNA for CDR1 and YSLEER for CDR2. The CDR3, from cysteine to phenylalanine, totals 13 residues. The kept DNA is CDR3 alone, 39 bases in frame from the first base. Relative to germline, V is 4 bases shorter and J is 7 bases shorter, with 11 bases between their ends. Note on this clonotype: This clone's antigen is unknown. Per-base quality was not reported, and no clone a single base away is much larger than it.

The sequence derives from a man between 45 and 60 years old who received an inactivated influenza vaccine. Donor details come from another sample of the same person, matched by shared clones. The sample here was PBMCs from blood, taken about 14 days before vaccination. The sequence is built from TRBV4-3 and TRBJ2-1; TRBD1 is a possible D gene, resting on 6 matching bases. The bases read TGCGCCAGCAGCCCCCAGGGGTGGAATGAGCAGTTCTTC. This sequence encodes CASSPQGWNEQFF.